This T cell receptor (beta chain) was observed in a study of blood T cell repertoires in COVID-19. Study-level background: Collection of acute and convalescent COVID-19 samples took place in the United States, Italy and Spain. Sources were T cells, B-cell-depleted T cells, or PBMCs; the material itself was cDNA or gDNA.

As processed by the authors: Estimated nucleated cell counts came from reference gene primer amplification. TCRdb's table, derived via immunoSEQ multiplex PCR, lists solely in-frame clones and lacks some. V and J calls and clone size come straight from that table; D and trimming were deduced from the DNA. The profile shows over 100,000 clones, around 90% of them singletons. Seattle patients were enrolled during active infection and followed longitudinally. This clone occurred once. The sequence was collected from a woman between 45 and 60 years old with COVID-19, enrolled during active disease. Sequenced sample: peripheral blood.

CDR3 coding DNA: TGTGCCAGCGGAGGGGGCAGGGTTGGGACTGAAGCTTTCTTT. Its protein is CASGGGRVGTEAFF. The J gene is TRBJ1-1, the V gene TRBV2; 7 positions agree with TRBD1. Germline trimming cut 8 bases from V and 5 bases from J; bases unmatched to any gene: 11. This CDR3 is 14 amino acids long. Germline V gene data show CDR1 as SNHLY and CDR2 as FYNNEI.